Sequencing of this T cell receptor beta chain was carried out in a study of identical twins. Concerning this clonotype itself: Its antigen is unidentified.

Study observations and caveats: Because invariant MAIT and iNKT cells could be present, zero-insertion analyses could be partly confounded. Not following the same donors, the study drew its conclusions from cross-sectional statistical analysis. Within monozygotic twins, out-of-frame TCR alpha sharing was underestimated by the models.

Template switching introduced a universal primer site, and the cDNA bore unique molecular identifiers. In TCRdb, the 5' RACE reads were re-called with MiXCR into one record per CDR3 protein. The table shows more than 1.5 million distinct CDR3 sequences, with more than 30% occurring only once. The V end was cut by 2 bases, the J end by 7 bases, with 11 bases between. This CDR3 region has 13 residues. Germline CDR1 and CDR2: MDHEN and SYDVKM. This sequence was found in a newborn girl in good health. The J gene is TRBJ1-1, the V gene TRBV28; no definite D call. Sequencing was done on a sample of cord blood. CDR3: CASSLIARGEAFF. The CDR3 coding sequence is TGTGCCAGCAGTTTAATAGCGCGGGGTGAAGCTTTCTTT.